This paragraph covers one T cell receptor (gamma chain) sequence. This clone was counted between two and nine times. Its antigen is currently not known. The protein recorded in TCRdb matches a much larger clone and deviates from this DNA's translation at residue 11, suggesting a read error; the protein here is obtained by translating the DNA. The same treatment, consisting of spiramycin and/or pyrimethamine plus sulfadiazine plus folinic acid, was given to the mothers of both infected and uninfected infants. All infants, both infected and uninfected, were delivered at term after more than 37 weeks of gestation. Approximately 1 mL of blood was processed into PBMCs by Lymphoprep gradient centrifugation, after which the PBMCs were cryopreserved in liquid nitrogen and shipped to Belgium. After thawing, the PBMCs were labeled with Zombie NIR viability dye and stained with antibodies against CD3, TCR gammadelta, Vgamma9 and Vdelta2. Sorting of CD3+ TCRgammadelta+ T cells was performed on a FACSAria III, reaching a mean purity of roughly 98%. For each sample, RNA was extracted from approximately 9,600 sorted gammadelta T cells with the RNeasy Micro Kit. Infants were born to mothers enrolled with primary T. gondii infection during pregnancy. Peripheral blood samples from the infants were taken at an outpatient microbiology and virology center in Pavia, Italy.

Reading from cysteine to phenylalanine, the CDR3 counts 13 amino acids. Of all the DNA, just the CDR3 is kept, 39 bases in frame from base 1. cDNA was made by template-switch reverse transcription with TRGC- and TRDC-specific primers in one tube, using SuperScript II. The TRGC primer was designed so that it binds both the TRGC1 and the TRGC2 constant genes. The KAPA Real-Time Library Amplification Kit was used for TRG and TRD amplification, and AMPure XP bead purification was performed between steps. Illumina sequencing adapters were added by index PCR using the Nextera XT Index Kit. An Illumina MiSeq running the V2 300 kit was used to sequence the TRG and TRD amplicons, producing 150 bp paired-end reads. Under the source paper's analysis protocol: Read quality was checked with FastQC version 0.11.8 before further analysis. Reads were aligned against the TRG or TRD reference genes from GenBank, and CDR3 sequences were constructed using MiXCR version 3.0.3. Default MiXCR settings were kept, except that 3 rather than 5 consecutive nucleotides were used to assemble TRDD gene segments. N additions, CDR3 length, J segment length and clonotype sharing between samples were all calculated using VDJtools version 1.2.1. CDR3 sequences that were out of frame or contained stop codons were removed from the analysis. The overlap of infant repertoires with previously published Vgamma9Vdelta2 repertoires from fetal, cord blood and adult blood was compared. TCRdb reanalyzed the public reads with the CATT caller, and identical DNA sequences were merged afterwards. The V and J calls and clone size come from TCRdb's table, not from the authors' own analysis. This sample is represented by some 390 gamma-chain clones; 10% to 11% of them were singletons. The top ten clonotypes cover 25% to 30% of the sample.

The sample originates from a study of Vγ9Vδ2 T cells in congenital toxoplasmosis (dated by TCRdb to about 2021). As for the study more broadly: To diagnose congenital toxoplasmosis, IgG, IgM and IgA serology, Western blot and an in-house interferon-gamma release assay were used. Infant repertoires were sequenced at 2 months after birth and at 1 year of age. The study compared gamma and delta chain CDR3 repertoires of sorted blood gammadelta T cells between congenitally T. gondii-infected and uninfected infants. At 2 months, TCR sequencing included about 5 infected and about 9 uninfected infants, while at 1 year the sequenced group was 3 infected and 4 uninfected infants. Paper-wide results and their limitations: Both infected and uninfected infants showed high prevalence of a public TRGV9 clonotype. Compared with uninfected infants, infected infants at 2 months appeared to have fewer N additions in their TRGV9 and TRDV2 CDR3s, and this was especially true for TRDV2-TRDJ1 sequences. Among approximately 2-month-old infants, germline-encoded fetal-type TRDV2 CDR3 sequences seemed to show up more often in infected than in uninfected infants, which suggests an in utero expansion footprint. Two months was the earliest age with enough suitable sample material for TCR repertoire analysis, so newborn repertoires were not sequenced. The repertoire differences between infected and uninfected infants were less clear at 1 year of age than at 2 months.

The sample consisted of gamma-delta T cells from blood. This sequence was found in a child younger than 10 born to a mother with Toxoplasma gondii infection during pregnancy, either congenitally infected or uninfected (not recorded which). The rearrangement combines TRGV5P with TRGJ1 or TRGJ2. TRGV5P is reported as a pseudogene. The CDR3: CATWNLNYYKELF. The nucleotides are TGTGCCACCTGGAATCTTAATTATTATAAGGAACTCTTT.